The 5 T cell receptor beta chains presented below share a single source sample, sequenced in a study of CD8+CD57+ T cells in acquired aplastic anemia. Genomic DNA, serving as template, underwent TCR beta VDJ and CDR3 profiling. TCRdb itself ran the reads through MiXCR, one entry per CDR3 protein. The top ten hold more than 20% of the sample, which has about 42,000 distinct CDR3 sequences, around 67% seen once. Material for sequencing was sorted CD4+, CD8+, or CD8+CD57+ T cells (not recorded which) from PBMCs. The receptors were sampled from a human donor in good health, serving as a control.

Only a few counts were recorded for this clonotype. J is TRBJ1-6 and V is TRBV25-1, with TRBD1 as a possible D gene (5 bases). The CDR3 spans 14 residues. Trimming pared 3 bases from V and 5 bases from J, leaving 8 bases between. Germline CDR1 MGHDK, CDR2 SYGVNS. This chain's CDR3 is CASSDQGDNSPLHF. CDR3 bases: TGTGCCAGCAGTGACCAGGGCGATAATTCACCCCTCCACTTT.

The J gene is TRBJ2-2, the V gene TRBV2, with TRBD2 as a possible D gene (5 bases). There are 16 residues in the CDR3. V shed 6 bases and J shed 0 bases, with 14 bases lying between them. Germline CDR1 is SNHLY and CDR2 is FYNNEI. The CDR3: CASSPGRESNTGELFF. CDR3 nucleotide sequence: TGTGCCAGCAGCCCCGGACGGGAATCGAACACCGGGGAGCTGTTTTTT.

The chain couples TRBV7-2 to TRBJ2-5; maybe TRBD1 (5 bases). Trimming removed 3 bases from V and 2 bases from J, with 16 bases in between. From germline, CDR1 is SGHTA and CDR2 FQGNSA. This CDR3 contains 16 residues. Here the CDR3 reads CASSLSNLGQQETQYF. CDR3 coding DNA: TGTGCCAGCAGCTTGTCCAATCTGGGGCAGCAAGAGACCCAGTACTTC.

The V gene is TRBV24-1, the J gene TRBJ2-2; D is undetermined. This CDR3 contains 13 residues. V was shortened by 8 bases and J by 5 bases, with 11 bases between the two germline ends. Germline V gene sequence: CDR1 KGHDR, CDR2 SFDVKD. CDR3 in amino acids: CATKPLGTGELFF. Here the CDR3 DNA reads TGTGCCACCAAGCCCCTTGGTACCGGGGAGCTGTTTTTT.

This clonotype was detected only a few times. The CDR3 spells CSADPGLGGASPLHF. CDR3 in DNA: TGCAGTGCAGACCCTGGTTTAGGGGGGGCTTCACCCCTCCACTTT. V and J are TRBV20-1 and TRBJ1-6; TRBD1 is a possible D gene (6 bases). Trimming pared 6 bases from V and 9 bases from J, leaving 21 bases between. The CDR3 contains 15 residues. CDR1 and CDR2 (germline): DFQATT, SNEGSKA (reference sequence).